This T cell receptor beta chain was retrieved from a study of cytomegalovirus exposure and HLA in healthy donors. CDR3 size: 11 residues. Germline V lookup: CDR1 SQVTM, CDR2 ANQGSEA. Deletions cut 3 bases from V and 8 bases from J, with 8 bases between. The data were produced by immunoSEQ multiplex PCR, yet TCRdb's version contains in-frame clones alone and is incomplete. Of 150,000 to 200,000 clones in the sample, roughly 83% are singletons; the top ten hold 10%. V and J are TRBV29-1 and TRBJ2-1; D gene uncertain. Sequencing was performed on PBMCs. This receptor was identified in a man under 40 in good health and CMV-seropositive. The CDR3 DNA reads TGCAGCGTTGACCGCGGCGATGAGCAGTTCTTC. Translated, it gives CSVDRGDEQFF.